This is a list of T cell receptor beta chains from one sample in a study of T cell responses to AZD1222 COVID-19 vaccine. Some clones are missing from TCRdb's copy, which holds only in-frame ones; the method was immunoSEQ multiplex PCR. The sample has some 97,000 clones; over 90% are singletons. The sequenced sample was peripheral blood, obtained on day 0 of AZD1222 vaccination. Source of these receptors: an adult in good health. Each CDR3 is given with its conserved first and last residue. Fields, in order: clone size, V gene, D gene, J gene, CDR3 DNA, CDR3 protein. D genes are given only for firm matches. Rows give clone size only sometimes, using once, few, many, or a class for an expanded clone.

clone size: NA
V gene: TRBV24-1
D gene: TRBD2
J gene: TRBJ2-3
CDR3 DNA: TGTGCCACCAGTGAAGCGGGAGAAGCAGATACGCAGTATTTT
CDR3 protein: CATSEAGEADTQYF

clone size: NA
V gene: TRBV7-9
D gene: TRBD1
J gene: TRBJ2-7
CDR3 DNA: TGTGCCAGCAGCTTCCTGGGGACAGGGGGCGCCGAGCAGTACTTC
CDR3 protein: CASSFLGTGGAEQYF

clone size: NA
V gene: TRBV10-3
D gene: NA
J gene: TRBJ1-4
CDR3 DNA: TGTGCCATCAGGGGAGGGGCTGGGGGTGAAAAACTGTTTTTT
CDR3 protein: CAIRGGAGGEKLFF

clone size: NA
V gene: TRBV2
D gene: NA
J gene: TRBJ2-7
CDR3 DNA: TGTGCCAGCAGTGTGAGACCCTACGAGCAGTACTTC
CDR3 protein: CASSVRPYEQYF

clone size: NA
V gene: TRBV2
D gene: NA
J gene: TRBJ1-2
CDR3 DNA: TGTGCCAGCAGAGCCGACAGTACTAACTATGGCTACACCTTC
CDR3 protein: CASRADSTNYGYTF

clone size: NA
V gene: TRBV9
D gene: TRBD2
J gene: TRBJ2-2
CDR3 DNA: TGTGCCAGCAGCGAGGGACTAGCGGTCACCGGGGAGCTGTTTTTT
CDR3 protein: CASSEGLAVTGELFF

clone size: NA
V gene: TRBV7-3
D gene: NA
J gene: TRBJ2-5
CDR3 DNA: TGTGCCAGCAGCCCTGGAGTCCCTCAAGAGACCCAGTACTTC
CDR3 protein: CASSPGVPQETQYF

clone size: NA
V gene: TRBV7-9
D gene: NA
J gene: TRBJ1-2
CDR3 DNA: TGTGCCAGCAGCTTAAGCGGGGGTGGCTACACCTTC
CDR3 protein: CASSLSGGGYTF

clone size: NA
V gene: TRBV28
D gene: NA
J gene: TRBJ1-3
CDR3 DNA: TGTGCCAGCGGAGTTAGAAACACCATATATTTT
CDR3 protein: CASGVRNTIYF

clone size: NA
V gene: TRBV7-3
D gene: NA
J gene: TRBJ1-5
CDR3 DNA: TGTGCCAGCAGCTTAGGAGGGCAGGACAATCAGCCCCAGCATTTT
CDR3 protein: CASSLGGQDNQPQHF

clone size: NA
V gene: TRBV19
D gene: TRBD2
J gene: TRBJ2-1
CDR3 DNA: TGTGCCAGTACCAACGGGACTAACCCCAAGGATGAGCAGTTCTTC
CDR3 protein: CASTNGTNPKDEQFF

clone size: NA
V gene: TRBV7-9
D gene: TRBD2
J gene: TRBJ2-3
CDR3 DNA: TGTGCCAGCAGCATACTAGCGACAGATACGCAGTATTTT
CDR3 protein: CASSILATDTQYF

clone size: NA
V gene: TRBV9
D gene: TRBD1
J gene: TRBJ1-3
CDR3 DNA: TGTGCCAGCAGCCAAAACTTTAGGACAGGTACCACCTCTGGAAACACCATATATTTT
CDR3 protein: CASSQNFRTGTTSGNTIYF

clone size: NA
V gene: TRBV6-5
D gene: TRBD2
J gene: TRBJ2-1
CDR3 DNA: TGTGCCAGCAGTTGGGGACTACGGAATGAGCAGTTCTTC
CDR3 protein: CASSWGLRNEQFF

clone size: NA
V gene: TRBV10-3
D gene: TRBD2
J gene: TRBJ2-7
CDR3 DNA: TGTGCCATCAGTGCATTACTAGCGGATAGCTCCTACGAGCAGTACTTC
CDR3 protein: CAISALLADSSYEQYF

clone size: NA
V gene: TRBV27
D gene: NA
J gene: TRBJ2-3
CDR3 DNA: TGTGCCAGCAGTTTGAGGGACAATGGGCGGGACGGGACAGATACGCAGTATTTT
CDR3 protein: CASSLRDNGRDGTDTQYF

clone size: NA
V gene: TRBV30
D gene: TRBD2
J gene: TRBJ2-3
CDR3 DNA: TGTGCCTGGAGTTCGCCGGGACTAGCTTTATCGGATACGCAGTATTTT
CDR3 protein: CAWSSPGLALSDTQYF

clone size: NA
V gene: TRBV18
D gene: NA
J gene: TRBJ1-2
CDR3 DNA: TGTGCCAGCTCCCATCAAGGAGGTGATGGCTACACCTTC
CDR3 protein: CASSHQGGDGYTF

clone size: NA
V gene: TRBV3-1/TRBV3-2
D gene: NA
J gene: TRBJ2-3
CDR3 DNA: TGTGCCAGCAGGGGGCGGGTGAACACAGATACGCAGTATTTT
CDR3 protein: CASRGRVNTDTQYF

clone size: NA
V gene: TRBV27
D gene: TRBD2
J gene: TRBJ2-7
CDR3 DNA: TGTGCCAGCAGTACGGGACTAGCGGAGACCTACGAGCAGTACTTC
CDR3 protein: CASSTGLAETYEQYF

clone size: NA
V gene: TRBV18
D gene: TRBD2
J gene: TRBJ2-1
CDR3 DNA: TGTGCCAGCTCACAATCTTCCGGGACTAGCGGGACCCAACAGTTCTTC
CDR3 protein: CASSQSSGTSGTQQFF

clone size: NA
V gene: TRBV5-1
D gene: NA
J gene: TRBJ2-6
CDR3 DNA: TGCGCCAGCAGCTCCGATCCTGGCTCTGGGGCCAACGTCCTGACTTTC
CDR3 protein: CASSSDPGSGANVLTF

clone size: NA
V gene: TRBV27
D gene: TRBD1
J gene: TRBJ2-7
CDR3 DNA: TGTGCCAGCAGTTCGTTGACAGGGAGCACCTACGAGCAGTACTTC
CDR3 protein: CASSSLTGSTYEQYF

clone size: NA
V gene: TRBV29-1
D gene: NA
J gene: TRBJ1-2
CDR3 DNA: TGCAGCGTTGATTTGGGCACAGCAAGATTTTATGGCTACACCTTC
CDR3 protein: CSVDLGTARFYGYTF

clone size: NA
V gene: TRBV9
D gene: TRBD1
J gene: TRBJ1-5
CDR3 DNA: TGTGCCAGCAGCGCCACAGGGGGAGGCAATCAGCCCCAGCATTTT
CDR3 protein: CASSATGGGNQPQHF

clone size: once
V gene: TRBV6-5
D gene: NA
J gene: TRBJ2-7
CDR3 DNA: TGTGCCAGCCAAATGGAGGCTACCTACGAGCAGTACTTC
CDR3 protein: CASQMEATYEQYF

clone size: NA
V gene: TRBV9
D gene: NA
J gene: TRBJ2-2
CDR3 DNA: TGTGCCAGCAGCCCAACCCCTAACACCGGGGAGCTGTTTTTT
CDR3 protein: CASSPTPNTGELFF

clone size: NA
V gene: TRBV5-6
D gene: NA
J gene: TRBJ2-5
CDR3 DNA: TGTGCCAGCAGCTTAGGGAGGGAGACCCAGTACTTC
CDR3 protein: CASSLGRETQYF

clone size: NA
V gene: TRBV6-5
D gene: NA
J gene: TRBJ2-3
CDR3 DNA: TGTGCCAGCAGTCCTCGGACTCCAGTAGCAGATACGCAGTATTTT
CDR3 protein: CASSPRTPVADTQYF

clone size: NA
V gene: TRBV7-3
D gene: NA
J gene: TRBJ2-3
CDR3 DNA: TGTGCCAGCAGCTTTGGGGGAGATACGCAGTATTTT
CDR3 protein: CASSFGGDTQYF

clone size: NA
V gene: TRBV9
D gene: NA
J gene: TRBJ1-1
CDR3 DNA: TGTGCCAGCAGCGTTGCACAGGGTTACACTGAAGCTTTCTTT
CDR3 protein: CASSVAQGYTEAFF

clone size: NA
V gene: TRBV11-1
D gene: NA
J gene: TRBJ2-7
CDR3 DNA: TGTGCCAGCAGCCCGGGACCGGCCCACGAGCAGTACTTC
CDR3 protein: CASSPGPAHEQYF

clone size: NA
V gene: TRBV28
D gene: NA
J gene: TRBJ2-5
CDR3 DNA: TGTGCCAGCAGCCTTACAGGGTCCGAAGAGACCCAGTACTTC
CDR3 protein: CASSLTGSEETQYF

clone size: NA
V gene: TRBV7-9
D gene: NA
J gene: TRBJ1-5
CDR3 DNA: TGTGCCAGCAGCTTAGCACGACGGCAACCTAGCAATCAGCCCCAGCATTTT
CDR3 protein: CASSLARRQPSNQPQHF

clone size: NA
V gene: TRBV3-1/TRBV3-2
D gene: TRBD1
J gene: TRBJ1-4
CDR3 DNA: TGTGCCAGCAGCCTAAGGGACAGGGGTAATGAAAAACTGTTTTTT
CDR3 protein: CASSLRDRGNEKLFF

clone size: NA
V gene: TRBV10-3
D gene: TRBD2
J gene: TRBJ2-2
CDR3 DNA: TGTGCCATCCAAGGGGAGGGGACCGTCCCTAAGAACACCGGGGAGCTGTTTTTT
CDR3 protein: CAIQGEGTVPKNTGELFF

clone size: NA
V gene: TRBV11-2
D gene: NA
J gene: TRBJ1-4
CDR3 DNA: TGTGCCAGCAGCTTAGATAGGCTGGGGACCCCAGAAGGTGAAAAACTGTTTTTT
CDR3 protein: CASSLDRLGTPEGEKLFF

clone size: NA
V gene: TRBV7-6
D gene: TRBD2
J gene: TRBJ2-5
CDR3 DNA: TGTGCCAGCAGCTTAGGCGGGGGAGAAGGGACCCAGTACTTC
CDR3 protein: CASSLGGGEGTQYF

clone size: NA
V gene: TRBV9
D gene: NA
J gene: TRBJ2-2
CDR3 DNA: TGTGCCAGCAGCGTAGTGGAGAACACCGGGGAGCTGTTTTTT
CDR3 protein: CASSVVENTGELFF

clone size: NA
V gene: TRBV7-2
D gene: TRBD1
J gene: TRBJ2-3
CDR3 DNA: TGTGCCAGCAGCTTAGCGACAGGGGGAGATACGCAGTATTTT
CDR3 protein: CASSLATGGDTQYF

clone size: NA
V gene: TRBV10-3
D gene: NA
J gene: TRBJ2-2
CDR3 DNA: TGTGCCATCAGTGAGTACCCTGGACACTGGAACACCGGGGAGCTGTTTTTT
CDR3 protein: CAISEYPGHWNTGELFF

clone size: NA
V gene: TRBV27
D gene: NA
J gene: TRBJ1-1
CDR3 DNA: TGTGCCAGCAGTCCCCGCCCGATGAACACTGAAGCTTTCTTT
CDR3 protein: CASSPRPMNTEAFF

clone size: NA
V gene: TRBV2
D gene: TRBD1
J gene: TRBJ1-5
CDR3 DNA: TGTGCCAGCAGTGACGGCAGGGGGCGTAGTCAGCCCCAGCATTTT
CDR3 protein: CASSDGRGRSQPQHF

clone size: NA
V gene: TRBV10-3
D gene: TRBD2
J gene: TRBJ2-7
CDR3 DNA: TGTGCCATCAGTGATGGGAGGGGCCACGAGCAGTACTTC
CDR3 protein: CAISDGRGHEQYF

clone size: NA
V gene: TRBV28
D gene: NA
J gene: TRBJ1-4
CDR3 DNA: TGTGCCAGCCGAGATGCCCAGGGTCGGGAAAAACTGTTTTTT
CDR3 protein: CASRDAQGREKLFF

clone size: few
V gene: TRBV18
D gene: NA
J gene: TRBJ1-2
CDR3 DNA: TGTGCCAGCTCACCTGACTCGGGAGGCGGGTATGGCTACACCTTC
CDR3 protein: CASSPDSGGGYGYTF

clone size: NA
V gene: TRBV28
D gene: NA
J gene: TRBJ2-2
CDR3 DNA: TGTGCCAGCAGCCTGGGGAACACCGGGGAGCTGTTTTTT
CDR3 protein: CASSLGNTGELFF

clone size: once
V gene: TRBV10-3
D gene: TRBD2
J gene: TRBJ2-5
CDR3 DNA: TGTGCCATCAGTGCCGACAGGGGGACTAGCGGGGAAGAGACCCAGTACTTC
CDR3 protein: CAISADRGTSGEETQYF

clone size: NA
V gene: TRBV28
D gene: NA
J gene: TRBJ2-7
CDR3 DNA: TGTGCCAGCAGTCCCTACGTTTTACCCTACGAGCAGTACTTC
CDR3 protein: CASSPYVLPYEQYF

clone size: NA
V gene: TRBV13
D gene: NA
J gene: TRBJ2-1
CDR3 DNA: TGTGCCAGCAGCTCCCCAACAGGGTCCAATGAGCAGTTCTTC
CDR3 protein: CASSSPTGSNEQFF

clone size: NA
V gene: TRBV5-4
D gene: TRBD1
J gene: TRBJ1-1
CDR3 DNA: TGTGCCAGCAGCTTGGCCGGGACAGGGGTCCACGCTGAAGCTTTCTTT
CDR3 protein: CASSLAGTGVHAEAFF

clone size: NA
V gene: TRBV3-1/TRBV3-2
D gene: TRBD2
J gene: TRBJ2-7
CDR3 DNA: TGTGCCAGCAGCCCTAGCGGAGCCCTCTACGAGCAGTACTTC
CDR3 protein: CASSPSGALYEQYF

clone size: NA
V gene: TRBV29-1
D gene: TRBD1
J gene: TRBJ1-1
CDR3 DNA: TGCAGCGTTTTTGGACAGGGGAACACTGAAGCTTTCTTT
CDR3 protein: CSVFGQGNTEAFF